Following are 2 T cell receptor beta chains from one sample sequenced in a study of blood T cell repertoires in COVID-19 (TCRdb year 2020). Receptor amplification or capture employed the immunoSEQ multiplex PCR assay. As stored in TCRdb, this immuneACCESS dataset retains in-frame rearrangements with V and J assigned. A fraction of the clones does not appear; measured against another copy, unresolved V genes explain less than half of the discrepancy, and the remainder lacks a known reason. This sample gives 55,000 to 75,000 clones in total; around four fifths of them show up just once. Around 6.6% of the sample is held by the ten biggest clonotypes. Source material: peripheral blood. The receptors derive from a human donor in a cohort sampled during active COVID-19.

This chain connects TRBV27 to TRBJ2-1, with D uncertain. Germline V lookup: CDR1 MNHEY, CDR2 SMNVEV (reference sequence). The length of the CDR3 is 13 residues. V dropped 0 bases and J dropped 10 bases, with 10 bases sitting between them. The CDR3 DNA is TGTGCCAGCAGTTTATCCTTCGCGGTCGAGCAGTTCTTC. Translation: CASSLSFAVEQFF.

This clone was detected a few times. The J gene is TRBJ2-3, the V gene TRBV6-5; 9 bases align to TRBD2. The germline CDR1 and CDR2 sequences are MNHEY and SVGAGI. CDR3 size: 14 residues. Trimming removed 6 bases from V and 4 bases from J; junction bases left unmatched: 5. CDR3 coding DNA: TGTGCCAGCAGGGGACTAGCCGGCGCAGATACGCAGTATTTT. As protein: CASRGLAGADTQYF.